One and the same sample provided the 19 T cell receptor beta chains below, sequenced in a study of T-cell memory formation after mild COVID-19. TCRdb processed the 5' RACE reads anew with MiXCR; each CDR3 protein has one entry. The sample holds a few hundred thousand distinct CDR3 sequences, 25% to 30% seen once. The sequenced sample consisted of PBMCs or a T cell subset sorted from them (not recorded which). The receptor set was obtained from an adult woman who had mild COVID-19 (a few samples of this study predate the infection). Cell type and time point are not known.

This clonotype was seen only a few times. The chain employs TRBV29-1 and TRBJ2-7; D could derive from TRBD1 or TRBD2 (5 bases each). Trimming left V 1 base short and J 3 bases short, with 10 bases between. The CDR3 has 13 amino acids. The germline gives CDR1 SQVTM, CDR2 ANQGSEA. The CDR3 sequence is CSVEVGTGYEQYF. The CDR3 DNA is TGCAGCGTTGAAGTAGGGACGGGCTACGAGCAGTACTTC.

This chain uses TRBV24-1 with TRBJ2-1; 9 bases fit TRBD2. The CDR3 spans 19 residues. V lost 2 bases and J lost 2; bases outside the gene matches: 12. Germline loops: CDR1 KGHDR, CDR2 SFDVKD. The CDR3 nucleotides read TGTGCCACCAGTGATTGGGCTAGCGGGACAAGGGCGGCCTACAATGAGCAGTTCTTC. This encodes CATSDWASGTRAAYNEQFF.

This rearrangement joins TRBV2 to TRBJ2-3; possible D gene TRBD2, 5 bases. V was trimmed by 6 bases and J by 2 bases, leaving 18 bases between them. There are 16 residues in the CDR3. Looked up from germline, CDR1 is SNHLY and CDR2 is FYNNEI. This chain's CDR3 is CASRRTPGYDTDTQYF. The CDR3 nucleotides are TGTGCCAGCAGGAGGACGCCGGGATATGACACAGATACGCAGTATTTT.

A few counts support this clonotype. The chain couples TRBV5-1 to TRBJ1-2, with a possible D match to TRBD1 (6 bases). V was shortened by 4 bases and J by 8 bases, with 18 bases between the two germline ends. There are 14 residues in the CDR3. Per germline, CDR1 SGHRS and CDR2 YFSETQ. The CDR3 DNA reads TGCGCCAGCAGCCCCAACTCGAGGGGGGACGGCTACACCTTC. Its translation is CASSPNSRGDGYTF.

The CDR3 spells CASSPTTPGQENTEAFF. The CDR3 nucleotides are TGCGCCAGCAGTCCGACCACCCCGGGACAGGAGAACACTGAAGCTTTCTTT. V usage is TRBV23-1 and J usage is TRBJ1-1; TRBD1 aligns across 8 bases. TRBV23-1 belongs to the ORF category, with a function that is uncertain. This CDR3 is 17 amino acids long. After removal of 4 bases from V and 1 base from J, the junction contained 11 bases not matched to a gene.

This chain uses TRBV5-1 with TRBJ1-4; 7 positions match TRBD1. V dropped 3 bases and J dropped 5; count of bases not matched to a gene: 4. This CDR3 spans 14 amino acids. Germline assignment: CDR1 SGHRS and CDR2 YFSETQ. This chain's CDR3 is CASSSGTVNEKLFF. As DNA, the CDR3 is TGCGCCAGCAGCTCCGGGACAGTAAATGAAAAACTGTTTTTT.

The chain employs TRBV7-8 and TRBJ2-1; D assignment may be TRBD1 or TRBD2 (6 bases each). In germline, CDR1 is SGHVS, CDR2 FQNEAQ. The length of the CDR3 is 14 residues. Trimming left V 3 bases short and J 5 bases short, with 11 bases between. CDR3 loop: CASSLRGVHNEQFF. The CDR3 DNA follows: TGTGCCAGCAGCTTGAGGGGGGTTCACAATGAGCAGTTCTTC.

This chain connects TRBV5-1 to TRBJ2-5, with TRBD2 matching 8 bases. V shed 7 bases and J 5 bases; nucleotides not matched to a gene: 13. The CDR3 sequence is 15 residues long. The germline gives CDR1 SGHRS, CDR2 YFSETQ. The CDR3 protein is CASSPSGGPLETQYF. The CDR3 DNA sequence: TGCGCCAGCTCCCCCAGCGGGGGTCCTTTGGAGACCCAGTACTTC.

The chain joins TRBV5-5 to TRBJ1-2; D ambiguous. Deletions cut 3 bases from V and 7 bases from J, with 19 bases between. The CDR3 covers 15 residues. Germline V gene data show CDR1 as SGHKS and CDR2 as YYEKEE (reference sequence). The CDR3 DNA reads TGTGCCAGCAGCTCATTCGAGGGCCCGCTGAGTGGCTACACCTTC. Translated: CASSSFEGPLSGYTF. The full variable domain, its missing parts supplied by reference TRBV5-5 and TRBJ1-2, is DAGVTQSPTHLIKTRGQQVTLRCSPISGHKSVSWYQQVLGQGPQFIFQYYEKEERGRGNFPDRFSARQFPNYSSELNVNALLLGDSALYLCASSSFEGPLSGYTFGSGTRLTVV.

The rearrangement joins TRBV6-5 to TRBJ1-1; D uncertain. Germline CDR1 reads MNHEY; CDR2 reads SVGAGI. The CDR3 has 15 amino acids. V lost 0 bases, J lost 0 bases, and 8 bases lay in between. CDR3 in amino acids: CASSYSPTLNTEAFF. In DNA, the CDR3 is TGTGCCAGCAGTTACTCACCCACCCTGAACACTGAAGCTTTCTTT.

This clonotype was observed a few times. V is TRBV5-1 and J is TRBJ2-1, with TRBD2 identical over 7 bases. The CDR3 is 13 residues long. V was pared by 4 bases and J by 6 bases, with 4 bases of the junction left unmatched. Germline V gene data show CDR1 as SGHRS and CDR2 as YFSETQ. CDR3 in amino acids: CASSPGGPNEQFF. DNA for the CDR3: TGCGCCAGCAGCCCGGGGGGTCCCAATGAGCAGTTCTTC.

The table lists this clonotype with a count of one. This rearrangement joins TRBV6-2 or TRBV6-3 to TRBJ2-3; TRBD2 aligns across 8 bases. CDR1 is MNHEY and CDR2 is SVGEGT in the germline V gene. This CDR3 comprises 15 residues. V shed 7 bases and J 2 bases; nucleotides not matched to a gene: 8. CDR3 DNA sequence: TGTGCCAGCAAGCGTCGGCGGGGGGACACAGATACGCAGTATTTT. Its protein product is CASKRRRGDTDTQYF.

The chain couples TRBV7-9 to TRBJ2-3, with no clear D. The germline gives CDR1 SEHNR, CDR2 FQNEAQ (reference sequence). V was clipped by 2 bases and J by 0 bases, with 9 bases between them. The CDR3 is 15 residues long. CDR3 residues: CASSLRIASTDTQYF. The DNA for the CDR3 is TGTGCCAGCAGCTTACGGATTGCTAGCACAGATACGCAGTATTTT.

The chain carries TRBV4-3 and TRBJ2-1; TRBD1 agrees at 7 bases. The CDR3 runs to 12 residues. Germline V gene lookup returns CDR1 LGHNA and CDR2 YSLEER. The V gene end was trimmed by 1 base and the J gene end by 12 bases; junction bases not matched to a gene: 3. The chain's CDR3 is CASSQGQGGQFF. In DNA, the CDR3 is TGCGCCAGCAGCCAAGGACAGGGTGGGCAGTTCTTC.

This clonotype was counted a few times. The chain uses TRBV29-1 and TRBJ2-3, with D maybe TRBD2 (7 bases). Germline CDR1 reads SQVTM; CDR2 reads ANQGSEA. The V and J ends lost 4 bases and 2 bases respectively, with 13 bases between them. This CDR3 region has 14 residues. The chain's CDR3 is CSVVRGAYTDTQYF. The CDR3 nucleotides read TGCAGCGTTGTCCGGGGGGCGTACACAGATACGCAGTATTTT.

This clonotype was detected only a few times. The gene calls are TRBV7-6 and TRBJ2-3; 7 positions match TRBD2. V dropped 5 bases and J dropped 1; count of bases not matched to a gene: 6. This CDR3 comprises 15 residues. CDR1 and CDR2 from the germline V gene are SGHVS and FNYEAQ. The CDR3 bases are TGTGCCAGCAGCCGAGGGGCGGGGGGCACAGATACGCAGTATTTT. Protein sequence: CASSRGAGGTDTQYF.

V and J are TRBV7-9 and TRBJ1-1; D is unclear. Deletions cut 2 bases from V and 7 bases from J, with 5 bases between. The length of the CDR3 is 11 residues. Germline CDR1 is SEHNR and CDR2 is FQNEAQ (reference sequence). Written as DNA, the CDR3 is TGTGCCAGCAGCTTAAGTATTGAAGCTTTCTTT. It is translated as CASSLSIEAFF.

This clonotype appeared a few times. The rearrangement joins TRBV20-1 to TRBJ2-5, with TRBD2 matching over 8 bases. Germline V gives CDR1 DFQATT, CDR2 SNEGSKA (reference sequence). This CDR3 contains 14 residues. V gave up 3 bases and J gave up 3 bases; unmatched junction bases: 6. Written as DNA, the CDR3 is TGCAGTGCTAGCAGTCCAGCGGGGGAAGAGACCCAGTACTTC. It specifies CSASSPAGEETQYF.

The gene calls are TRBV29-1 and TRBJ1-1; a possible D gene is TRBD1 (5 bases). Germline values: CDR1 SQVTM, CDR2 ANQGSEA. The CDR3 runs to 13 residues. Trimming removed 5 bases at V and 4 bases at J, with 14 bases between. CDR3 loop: CSVRDSGTTEAFF. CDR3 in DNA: TGCAGCGTTCGGGACTCCGGGACCACTGAAGCTTTCTTT.